The text below deals with one T cell receptor (beta chain). What antigen it recognizes has not been identified. It has no much larger one-base neighbor in the sample; base qualities were not kept. The data stem from a study of CD8 T cells in Susac syndrome (dated by TCRdb to about 2019). Turning to the overall study: Of the Susac syndrome patients who were sequenced, eight were in clinical remission while six had clinically active disease. The study used repertoire sequencing to test whether antigen drove CD8+ T cell activation and differentiation in Susac syndrome. At the time of blood withdrawal, Susac syndrome patients were either therapy-naive, taking corticosteroids (with some also receiving IVIg), or on IVIg alone. General conclusions and limits of the study: The TCR sequencing and HLA analysis was acknowledged to have included a relatively small number of individuals. No clonal expansion was detected in the CD4+ T cell repertoire of Susac syndrome patients.

RNA was extracted with the RNeasy kit and 0.5 to 1 ug was reverse transcribed using random hexamers. The immunoSEQ multiplex PCR assay, covering 54 Vbeta and 13 Jbeta segments, was used to amplify TCR beta CDR3 regions. To correct PCR amplification bias, a synthetic template baseline was used for both primer optimization and computational correction. As for how the authors treated the data: Only productive sequences were kept, with reads annotated to V, D and J genes according to IMGT and analyzed in immunoSEQ Analyzer. To calculate clonality, Shannon entropy was normalized by log2 of the number of productive unique sequences and then subtracted from one. For each patient and control, public and private clones were evaluated among the 100 most prevalent clones. Susac-specific clones were defined as absent from healthy and MS cohorts, 1052 published viral clones and other ImmuneACCESS disease sequences. The public sequencing data were trimmed at Q25 with fastp and processed into clonotypes with MiXCR by TCRdb, which kept only in-frame beta chains. Entries are consolidated by CDR3 protein sequence, retaining the most common genes and DNA. The V and J calls shown here were made by TCRdb, not taken from the authors' results. This sample comprises about 200,000 distinct CDR3 sequences, roughly 90% of them detected only once. The top ten constitute 0.085% to 0.1% of the sample.

Peripheral blood CD8+ and CD4+ T cells from healthy donors, Susac syndrome patients and multiple sclerosis patients were profiled by high-throughput TCR beta sequencing. The Susac syndrome patients fulfilled recently defined diagnostic criteria for either definite or probable disease. CD8+ TEMRA cells were enriched by FACS, while bulk CD8+ and CD4+ T cells were purified by magnetic negative isolation. Blood was collected in EDTA tubes and processed within 24 hours, with PBMCs isolated through density gradient centrifugation. PBMCs intended for TCR sequencing were frozen in liquid nitrogen and were later thawed in a 37 degrees C water bath. The sorted or isolated CD4+, CD8+ and CD8+ TEMRA cells had a purity of 90% or higher. Relative to germline, V is 5 bases shorter and J is 4 bases shorter, with 8 bases between their ends. Inclusive of the bounding cysteine and phenylalanine, the CDR3 is 12 residues long. Here the CDR3 DNA is all that survives: 36 bases in frame from base 1. The germline V gene provides CDR1 MNHNS and CDR2 SASEGT.

The sequencing sample was made of CD4+ T cells from PBMCs. This sequence uses TRBV6-1 and TRBJ2-5; there is no confident call for the D gene. The sequence was collected from a human donor with Susac syndrome. Read as DNA, the sequence is TGTGCCAGCAGTCTTTCATCAGAGACCCAGTACTTC. Its translation is CASSLSSETQYF.